These T cell receptor beta chains were read from a single sample in a study of T cells in Graves' hyperthyroidism and ophthalmopathy. MiXCR, applied by TCRdb to the multiplex PCR reads, yields one record per CDR3 protein. The table lists a few hundred thousand distinct CDR3 sequences, roughly 15% of them singletons. The sample consisted of blood. Receptors originate from a woman aged 45-65 years with Graves' hyperthyroidism that later progressed to Graves' ophthalmopathy. Both conserved end residues are part of each CDR3. The D gene is left open where the match is weak. Clone size is shown for a subset of rows, as once, few, many or a class of expanded clone.

CDR3 DNA	CDR3 protein	clone size	D gene	V gene	J gene
TGTGCCAGCAGCTTAGCAGGGGGCGATGGCTACACCTTC	CASSLAGGDGYTF	few	TRBD1	TRBV7-6	TRBJ1-2
TGCAGCGTTGTGGGCGGTCGCTCTGGGGCCAACGTCCTGACTTTC	CSVVGGRSGANVLTF	many	-	TRBV29-1	TRBJ2-6
TGTGCCTGGAGCGGGAATAGCGGGAAGCATGAGCAGTTCTTC	CAWSGNSGKHEQFF	many	TRBD2	TRBV30	TRBJ2-1
TGTGCCATCAGTGACAGGGGCGGGAGGGCCGAGACCCAGTACTTC	CAISDRGGRAETQYF	many	TRBD2	TRBV10-3	TRBJ2-5
TGCGCCAGCAGCTTGGGTTACAGGGCCGGGGAGCTGTTTTTT	CASSLGYRAGELFF	-	-	TRBV5-1	TRBJ2-2
TGTGCCTGGAGTGTGGCAGGGAATCAGCCCCAGCATTTT	CAWSVAGNQPQHF	-	-	TRBV30	TRBJ1-5
TGTGCCAGCAGACCAACAGGAATAACTGTCCAACCCTTTGAGCAGTACTTC	CASRPTGITVQPFEQYF	few	-	TRBV6-1	TRBJ2-7
TGTGCCAGTGGTTACACCGGCAATTCACCCCTCCACTTT	CASGYTGNSPLHF	few	-	TRBV5-6	TRBJ1-6
TGCGCCAGCAGGGGACAGTCAAGTAGTGAAGCTTTCTTT	CASRGQSSSEAFF	many	TRBD1	TRBV5-1	TRBJ1-1
TGTGCCAGCAGGTTCCAGCCTACAGGGATGGCCTCCTATAATTCACCCCTCCACTTT	CASRFQPTGMASYNSPLHF	many	-	TRBV12-3/TRBV12-4	TRBJ1-6
TGCGCCAGCAGCTTGGCGGCATCGAACACCGGGGAGCTGTTTTTT	CASSLAASNTGELFF	many	-	TRBV5-1	TRBJ2-2
TGTGCCAGCAGCCTTGGGGAGGCCCTGGATACGCAGTATTTT	CASSLGEALDTQYF	many	-	TRBV7-3	TRBJ2-3
TGTGCCAGCAGTCTAGGACAAGGGATATTGGCTTTCTTT	CASSLGQGILAFF	many	-	TRBV27	TRBJ1-1
TGTGCCAGCAGCTGGGTCAGGGGCGAAGCTTTCTTT	CASSWVRGEAFF	few	-	TRBV7-9	TRBJ1-1
TGCAGTGCTAGCCTGACAGAGAACACTGAAGCTTTCTTT	CSASLTENTEAFF	-	-	TRBV20-1	TRBJ1-1
TGCGCCAGCAGCTTGGCAACTAGCGGGACAACAGATACGCAGTATTTT	CASSLATSGTTDTQYF	many	TRBD2	TRBV5-1	TRBJ2-3
TGTGCCAGCAGCCAATACTTTATCCGGGGTGCAGATACGCAGTATTTT	CASSQYFIRGADTQYF	many	-	TRBV14	TRBJ2-3
TGTGCCAGCAGCGTAGGTGAGAAGATCCCGATCACAGATACGCAGTATTTT	CASSVGEKIPITDTQYF	many	-	TRBV9	TRBJ2-3
TGTGCCAGCAGCTTCCAAGGCAGGGGTGATGACGAGCAGTACTTC	CASSFQGRGDDEQYF	many	-	TRBV7-9	TRBJ2-7
TGTGCCAGCAGTTACTCGGCCTCTGGAAACACCATATATTTT	CASSYSASGNTIYF	few	-	TRBV6-5	TRBJ1-3
TGCGCCAGCAGCTTGAGACTCAGCGGGAGAAGTACCGGGGAGCTGTTTTTT	CASSLRLSGRSTGELFF	-	TRBD2	TRBV5-1	TRBJ2-2
TGTGCCAGTACCCCAAGAGGGATGAGCTACGAGCAGTACTTC	CASTPRGMSYEQYF	-	-	TRBV19	TRBJ2-7
TGCAGTGTCGAGGGCGCTGAAGCTTTCTTT	CSVEGAEAFF	-	-	TRBV20-1	TRBJ1-1
TGTGCCAGCATGCGGACAGGGAGATATGGCTACACCTTC	CASMRTGRYGYTF	many	TRBD1	TRBV5-6	TRBJ1-2
TGTGCCAGCACCAATTACAGGGAGGGGTATAATTCACCCCTCCACTTT	CASTNYREGYNSPLHF	-	-	TRBV5-6	TRBJ1-6
TGTGCCAGCAGCTTAGCCGCGGAGGAGACCCAGTACTTC	CASSLAAEETQYF	many	-	TRBV7-8	TRBJ2-5
TGTGCCAGCAGTGAAGGGCTATTCTCTGGAAACACCATATATTTT	CASSEGLFSGNTIYF	few	-	TRBV6-1	TRBJ1-3
TGTGCCAGCAGTAAGAGGGCGGGTACTGAAGCTTTCTTT	CASSKRAGTEAFF	many	-	TRBV28	TRBJ1-1
TGTGCCAGCAGCGGGGGACAGTCGAACTATGGCTACACCTTC	CASSGGQSNYGYTF	many	TRBD1	TRBV3-1	TRBJ1-2
TGCAGCGTTTTTAACGGGCAAGGAGATACGCAGTATTTT	CSVFNGQGDTQYF	many	-	TRBV29-1	TRBJ2-3
TGTGCCAGCAGTTACACCGGGACTCCAGCGGATGAGCAGTTCTTC	CASSYTGTPADEQFF	few	-	TRBV6-9	TRBJ2-1
TGCGCCAGCAGCATTTCGACCGGGGCCACTATAGGTGGCTACACCTTC	CASSISTGATIGGYTF	many	-	TRBV5-1	TRBJ1-2
TGTGCCAGCAGCCAACTGTTACAGGCTGGGGTTTTCACAGATACGCAGTATTTT	CASSQLLQAGVFTDTQYF	many	-	TRBV3-1	TRBJ2-3
TGCGCCAGCTCAGGGATTTTAGAGGGCTACACCTTC	CASSGILEGYTF	-	-	TRBV4-1	TRBJ1-2
TGTGCCAGCAGCGCACCTCTAACCGGGGAGACCCAGTACTTC	CASSAPLTGETQYF	many	-	TRBV9	TRBJ2-5
TGCGCCAGCGCTTCGGTTGGACTAGAGGCAGATACGCAGTATTTT	CASASVGLEADTQYF	many	TRBD2	TRBV5-1	TRBJ2-3
TGTGCCAGCGCCCATCGACAGGGTCTCAGCAATCAGCCCCAGCATTTT	CASAHRQGLSNQPQHF	-	TRBD1	TRBV19	TRBJ1-5
TGCAGTGCTAGCCCTCTAGGAGCGGGAGGGTTTACAGATACGCAGTATTTT	CSASPLGAGGFTDTQYF	-	TRBD2	TRBV20-1	TRBJ2-3
TGTGCCAGCAGCCCCCGGGCCGGGACACCGCCTGAAGCTTTCTTT	CASSPRAGTPPEAFF	-	-	TRBV11-2	TRBJ1-1
TGTGCCAGCAGTCCGGACATATCGAACTACAATGAGCAGTTCTTC	CASSPDISNYNEQFF	many	-	TRBV12-3/TRBV12-4	TRBJ2-1
TGTGCCAGCAGCGTAGAGGACAACTACGAGCAGTACTTC	CASSVEDNYEQYF	-	-	TRBV9	TRBJ2-7
TGCGCCAGCAGCGACAGGGGGCCCGGCTACACCTTC	CASSDRGPGYTF	many	TRBD1	TRBV5-1	TRBJ1-2
TGTGCCAGCAGCCAGAGGGAGGCAGATACGCAGTATTTT	CASSQREADTQYF	many	-	TRBV3-1	TRBJ2-3
TGCGCCAGCCACCTACAGGGGTCAGAACGCGGCTACACCTTC	CASHLQGSERGYTF	many	TRBD1	TRBV5-1	TRBJ1-2
TGCAGCGTTGAAAGGGCGGAGACCCAGTACTTC	CSVERAETQYF	few	-	TRBV29-1	TRBJ2-5
TGTGCCAGCAGTTACTCTCTGAGCACCGGGGAGCTGTTTTTT	CASSYSLSTGELFF	few	-	TRBV6-6	TRBJ2-2
TGTGCCACCAGTGATGCGCCGGGACAGGGGGCATTCTACGAGCAGTACTTC	CATSDAPGQGAFYEQYF	many	TRBD1	TRBV24-1	TRBJ2-7
TGTGCCAGCATGTATATGGGGGGGGAGCAGTTCTTC	CASMYMGGEQFF	many	TRBD2	TRBV6-1	TRBJ2-1
TGTGCCAGCAGTGAGACTCACCATAGCACAGATACGCAGTATTTT	CASSETHHSTDTQYF	-	-	TRBV6-1	TRBJ2-3
TGTGCCAGCAGCCTCCAGAGACCCAACACTGAAGCTTTCTTT	CASSLQRPNTEAFF	once	-	TRBV5-4	TRBJ1-1
TGTGCCACCAGTGATCCGGACAGGGAGGCTGAAGCTTTCTTT	CATSDPDREAEAFF	many	TRBD1	TRBV24-1	TRBJ1-1
TGCGCCAGCAGCTTGGTGGGCTTTAGGATGGAGACCCAGTACTTC	CASSLVGFRMETQYF	many	-	TRBV5-1	TRBJ2-5
TGTGCCAGCAGCGTAGCCCTCGGGACGTTATACGAGCAGTACTTC	CASSVALGTLYEQYF	few	-	TRBV9	TRBJ2-7
TGCAGTGCTATCCCGACTAGCGGGAGGGCTGGGGAAAACATTCAGTACTTC	CSAIPTSGRAGENIQYF	-	TRBD2	TRBV20-1	TRBJ2-4
TGTGCCAGCAGTGTGGGGGGAAACGAGCAGTACTTC	CASSVGGNEQYF	many	-	TRBV2	TRBJ2-7
TGTGCCAGCAGCGCGGGGGTGGGTATCACTGAAGCTTTCTTT	CASSAGVGITEAFF	many	-	TRBV7-9	TRBJ1-1
TGTGCCAGCAGTTTAGGAGGGACGGTGGCTGGCTACACCTTC	CASSLGGTVAGYTF	many	-	TRBV28	TRBJ1-2